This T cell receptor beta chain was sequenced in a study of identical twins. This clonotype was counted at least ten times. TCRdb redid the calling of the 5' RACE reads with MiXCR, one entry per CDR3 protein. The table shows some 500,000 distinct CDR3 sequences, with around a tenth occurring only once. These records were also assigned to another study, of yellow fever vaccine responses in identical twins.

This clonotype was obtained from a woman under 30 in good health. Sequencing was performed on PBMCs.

The CDR3 region is CASSLSGGATYEQYF. The CDR3 DNA is TGTGCCAGCAGCTTATCAGGGGGCGCCACCTACGAGCAGTACTTC. V is TRBV7-9 and J is TRBJ2-7; 8 nucleotides agree with TRBD1. CDR1 SEHNR and CDR2 FQNEAQ come from the germline V gene (reference sequence). V lost 2 bases and J lost 2; bases outside the gene matches: 5. This CDR3 has 15 amino acids.